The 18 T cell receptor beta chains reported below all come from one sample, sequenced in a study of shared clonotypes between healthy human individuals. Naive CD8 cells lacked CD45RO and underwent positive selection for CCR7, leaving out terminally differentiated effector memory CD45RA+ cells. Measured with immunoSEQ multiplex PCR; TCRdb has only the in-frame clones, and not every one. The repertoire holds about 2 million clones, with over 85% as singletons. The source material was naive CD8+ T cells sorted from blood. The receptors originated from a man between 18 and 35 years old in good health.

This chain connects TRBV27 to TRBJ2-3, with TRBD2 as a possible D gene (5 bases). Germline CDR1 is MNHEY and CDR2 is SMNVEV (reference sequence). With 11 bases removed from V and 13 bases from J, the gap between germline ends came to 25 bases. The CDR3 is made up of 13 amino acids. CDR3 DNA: TGTGCCTCCTCGAGTGGACGACCTTACGGGGAGTATTTT. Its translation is CASSSGRPYGEYF.

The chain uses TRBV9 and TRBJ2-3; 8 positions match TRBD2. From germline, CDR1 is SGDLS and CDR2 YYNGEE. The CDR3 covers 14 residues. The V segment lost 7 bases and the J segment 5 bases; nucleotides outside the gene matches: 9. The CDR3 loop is CASGKAGAVDTQYF. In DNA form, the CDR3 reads TGTGCCAGCGGAAAAGCGGGAGCGGTAGATACGCAGTATTTT.

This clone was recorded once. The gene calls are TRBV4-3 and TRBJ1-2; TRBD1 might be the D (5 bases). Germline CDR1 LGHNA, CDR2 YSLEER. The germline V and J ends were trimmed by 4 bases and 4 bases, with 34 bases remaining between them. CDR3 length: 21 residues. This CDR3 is CASSPTWGDRQGKRVGYGYTF. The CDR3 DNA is TGCGCCAGCAGCCCCACGTGGGGGGATAGACAAGGAAAAAGAGTGGGCTATGGCTACACCTTC.

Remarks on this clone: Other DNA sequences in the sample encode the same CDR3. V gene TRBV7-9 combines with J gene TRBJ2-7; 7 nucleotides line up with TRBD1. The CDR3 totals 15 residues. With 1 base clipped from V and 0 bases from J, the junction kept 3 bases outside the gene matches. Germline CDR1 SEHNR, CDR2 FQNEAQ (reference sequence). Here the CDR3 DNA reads TGTGCCAGCAGCTTAGGGGGACAGAGCTCCTACGAGCAGTACTTC. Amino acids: CASSLGGQSSYEQYF.

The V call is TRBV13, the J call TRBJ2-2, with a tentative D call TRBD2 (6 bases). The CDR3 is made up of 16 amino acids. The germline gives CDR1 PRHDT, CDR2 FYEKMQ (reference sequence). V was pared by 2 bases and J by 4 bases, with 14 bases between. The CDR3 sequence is CASSLYGAAGTGELFF. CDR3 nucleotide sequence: TGTGCCAGCAGCTTATACGGGGCAGCGGGCACCGGGGAGCTGTTTTTT.

The CDR3 DNA is TGCGCCAGCAGCTTGCTCACAGAGTCCCCTTATGGCTACACCTTC. Translating gives CASSLLTESPYGYTF. V usage is TRBV5-1 and J usage is TRBJ1-2; D remains ambiguous. Germline lookup yields CDR1 SGHRS and CDR2 YFSETQ. The CDR3 loop spans 15 amino acids. Trimming pared 1 base from V and 5 bases from J, leaving 15 bases between.

The CDR3 protein is CASSQDHESSGNTIYF. CDR3 coding DNA: TGCGCCAGCAGCCAAGATCACGAAAGCTCTGGAAACACCATATATTTT. The rearrangement joins TRBV4-3 to TRBJ1-3, with unresolved D. The CDR3 totals 16 residues. CDR1 and CDR2 from the germline V gene are LGHNA and YSLEER. Trimming cost V 0 bases and J 0 bases, with 9 bases left between them.

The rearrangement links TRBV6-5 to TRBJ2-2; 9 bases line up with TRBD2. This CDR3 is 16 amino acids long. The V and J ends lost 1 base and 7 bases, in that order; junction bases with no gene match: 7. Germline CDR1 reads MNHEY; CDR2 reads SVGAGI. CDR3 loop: CASSYFRTSEDGELFF. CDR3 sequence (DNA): TGTGCCAGCAGTTACTTCAGGACTAGCGAGGACGGGGAGCTGTTTTTT.

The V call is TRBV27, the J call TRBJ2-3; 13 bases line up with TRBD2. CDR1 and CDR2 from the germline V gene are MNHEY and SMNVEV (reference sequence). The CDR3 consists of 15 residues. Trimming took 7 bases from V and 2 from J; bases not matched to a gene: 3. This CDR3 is CASNGLAGATDTQYF. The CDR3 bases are TGTGCCAGCAACGGACTAGCGGGGGCCACAGATACGCAGTATTTT.

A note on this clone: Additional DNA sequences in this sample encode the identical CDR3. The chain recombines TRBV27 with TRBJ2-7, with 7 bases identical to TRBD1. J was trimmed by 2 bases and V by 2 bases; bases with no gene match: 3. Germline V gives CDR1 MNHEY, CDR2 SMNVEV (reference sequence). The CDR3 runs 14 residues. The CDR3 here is CASSLSQGAYEQYF. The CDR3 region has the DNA TGTGCCAGCAGTTTAAGTCAGGGGGCCTACGAGCAGTACTTC.

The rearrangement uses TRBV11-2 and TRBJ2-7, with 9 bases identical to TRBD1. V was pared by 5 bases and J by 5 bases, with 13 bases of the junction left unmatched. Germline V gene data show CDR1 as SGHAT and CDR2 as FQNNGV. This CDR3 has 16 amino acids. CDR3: CASSLGAGTGSNEQYF. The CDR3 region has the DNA TGTGCCAGCAGCCTGGGGGCCGGGACAGGGTCCAACGAGCAGTACTTC.

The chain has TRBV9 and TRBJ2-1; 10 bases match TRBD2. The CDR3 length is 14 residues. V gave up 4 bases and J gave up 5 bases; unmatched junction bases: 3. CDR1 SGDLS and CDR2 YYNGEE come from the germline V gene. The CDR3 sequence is CASSPGLANNEQFF. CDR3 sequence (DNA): TGTGCCAGCAGCCCGGGACTAGCGAACAATGAGCAGTTCTTC.

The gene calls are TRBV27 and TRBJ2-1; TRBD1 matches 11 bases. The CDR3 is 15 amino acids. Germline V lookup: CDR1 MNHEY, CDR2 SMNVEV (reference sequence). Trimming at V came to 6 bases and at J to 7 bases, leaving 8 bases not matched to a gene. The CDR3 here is CASRADRGPGNEQFF. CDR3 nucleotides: TGTGCCAGCAGAGCGGACAGGGGGCCGGGGAATGAGCAGTTCTTC.

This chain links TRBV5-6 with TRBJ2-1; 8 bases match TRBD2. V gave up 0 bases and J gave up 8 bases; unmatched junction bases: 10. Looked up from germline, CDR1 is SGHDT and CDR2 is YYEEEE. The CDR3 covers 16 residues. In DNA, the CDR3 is TGTGCCAGCAGCTTGGTTGCGGGGGGTCTTGGCGATGAGCAGTTCTTC. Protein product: CASSLVAGGLGDEQFF.

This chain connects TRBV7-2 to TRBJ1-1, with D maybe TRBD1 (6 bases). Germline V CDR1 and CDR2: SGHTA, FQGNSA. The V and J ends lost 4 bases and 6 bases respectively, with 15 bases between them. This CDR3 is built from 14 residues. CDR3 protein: CASSSDRGLSEAFF. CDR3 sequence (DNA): TGTGCCAGCAGCTCGGACAGAGGGCTATCTGAAGCTTTCTTT.

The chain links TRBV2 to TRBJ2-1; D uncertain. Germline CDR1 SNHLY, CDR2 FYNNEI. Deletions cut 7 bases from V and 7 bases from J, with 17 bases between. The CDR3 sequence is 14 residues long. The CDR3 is CASKTIKSVNEQFF. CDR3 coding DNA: TGTGCCAGCAAAACAATAAAATCCGTTAATGAGCAGTTCTTC.

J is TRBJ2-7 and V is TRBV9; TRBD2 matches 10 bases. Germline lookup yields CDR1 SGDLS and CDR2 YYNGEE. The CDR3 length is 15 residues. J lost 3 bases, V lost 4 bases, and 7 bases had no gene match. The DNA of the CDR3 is TGTGCCAGCAGCCCGGCTAGCGGGGGCATCTACGAGCAGTACTTC. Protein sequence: CASSPASGGIYEQYF. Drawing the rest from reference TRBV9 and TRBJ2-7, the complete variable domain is DSGVTQTPKHLITATGQRVTLRCSPRSGDLSVYWYQQSLDQGLQFLIQYYNGEERAKGNILERFSAQQFPDLHSELNLSSLELGDSALYFCASSPASGGIYEQYFGPGTRLTVT.

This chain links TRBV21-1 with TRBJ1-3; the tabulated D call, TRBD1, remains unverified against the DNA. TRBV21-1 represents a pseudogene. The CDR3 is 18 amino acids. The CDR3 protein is CASISKWVSRGPGNTIYF. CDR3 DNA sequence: TGTGCCAGCATTTCTAAGTGGGTTAGCAGGGGGCCTGGAAACACCATATATTTT.